The subject of this entry is one T cell receptor (beta chain). As yet, its antigen is unknown. Method: immunoSEQ multiplex PCR; TCRdb's copy keeps in-frame clones and lacks some. This sample carries about 120,000 clones, approximately 85% of them seen once, and the ten largest clones take roughly 9%. The sample belongs to a study of T cell responses to AZD1222 COVID-19 vaccine. General study results and limits: A mostly white British donor set with more females was recruited, and clonal diversity was possibly underestimated. Samples come after the peak T cell response, not at day 14.

The CDR3 loop spans 16 amino acids. V dropped 1 base and J dropped 5 bases, with 17 bases sitting between them. The germline V gene has CDR1 SGHNT and CDR2 YENEEA. The receptor comes from an adult in good health. Sequenced material: peripheral blood, taken on day 0 of AZD1222 vaccination. The chain couples TRBV11-3 to TRBJ1-2; no clear D. CDR3 loop: CASSLVAAGHFYGYTF. The CDR3 coding sequence is TGTGCCAGCAGCTTAGTCGCGGCAGGTCACTTTTATGGCTACACCTTC. The variable domain in full, completed from reference TRBV11-3 and TRBJ1-2, reads EAGVVQSPRYKIIEKKQPVAFWCNPISGHNTLYWYLQNLGQGPELLIRYENEEAVDDSQLPKDRFSAERLKGVDSTLKIQPAELGDSAVYLCASSLVAAGHFYGYTFGSGTRLTVV.